This T cell receptor (beta chain) originates from a study of cytomegalovirus exposure and HLA in healthy donors. Study-wide results and caveats: Overall, approximately 150 TCR beta chains were annotated as cytomegalovirus-associated. For presence/absence analyses, sequencing depth was assumed to be roughly uniform across donors. Researchers reported in a later analysis that common viral pathogens appeared linked to several top clusters.

With respect to this clone: Its antigen is as yet unknown.

PCR employed 60 Vbeta and 13 Jbeta primers. Authors' methods: Around 11 million shared chains were among some 80 million unique TCR beta chains counted in a later analysis. Clones were read by immunoSEQ multiplex PCR, and TCRdb kept only the in-frame ones, dropping some. V and J calls and clone size are as listed in that table; D and trimming were resolved from the DNA. Counted here are roughly 190,000 clones, more than 70% occurring once; the ten biggest clones make up roughly 1.1%. This CDR3 is 14 amino acids long. CDR1 SGHTA and CDR2 FQGNSA come from the germline V gene. The junction had 2 bases not matched to a gene; V was cut back by 1 base and J by 4 bases.

The specimen sequenced was PBMCs. This receptor was identified in a woman in her thirties or forties in good health and CMV-seronegative. The V gene is TRBV7-2, the J gene TRBJ2-7, with 9 bases aligning to TRBD1. The CDR3, as DNA: TGTGCCAGCAGCTTAGGACAGGGGGGGTACGAGCAGTACTTC. Translated, it gives CASSLGQGGYEQYF.